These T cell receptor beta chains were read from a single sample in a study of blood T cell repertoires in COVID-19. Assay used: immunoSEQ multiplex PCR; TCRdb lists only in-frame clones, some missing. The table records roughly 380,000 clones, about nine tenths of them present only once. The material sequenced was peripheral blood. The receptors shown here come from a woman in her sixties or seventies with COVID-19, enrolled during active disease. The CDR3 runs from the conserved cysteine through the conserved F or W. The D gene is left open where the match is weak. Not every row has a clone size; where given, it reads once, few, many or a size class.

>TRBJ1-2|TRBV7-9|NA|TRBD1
TGTGCCAGCAGTTGGACAGGGGCCTATGGCTACACCTTC
CASSWTGAYGYTF
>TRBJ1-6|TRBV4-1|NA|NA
TGCGCCAGCAGCCAAGATGGGCGGACATATAATTCACCCCTCCACTTT
CASSQDGRTYNSPLHF
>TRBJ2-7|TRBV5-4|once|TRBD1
TGTGCCAGCAGCACTGGGACAGGGGGCCTATACGAGCAGTACTTC
CASSTGTGGLYEQYF
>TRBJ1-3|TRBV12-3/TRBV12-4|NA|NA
TGTGCCAGCAGTTTAGCCCAAAACACCATATATTTT
CASSLAQNTIYF
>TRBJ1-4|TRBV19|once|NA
TGTGCCAGTAGCTTGAGGAGTGAAAAACTGTTTTTT
CASSLRSEKLFF
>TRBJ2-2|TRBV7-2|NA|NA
TGTGCCAGCAGCTTCTGGGGCGACACCGGGGAGCTGTTTTTT
CASSFWGDTGELFF
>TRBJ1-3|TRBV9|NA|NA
TGTGCCAGCAGCGTAGGCGGCCGGGAGGGAAACACCATATATTTT
CASSVGGREGNTIYF
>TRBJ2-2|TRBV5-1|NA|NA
TGCGCCAGCAGCTTGGTCATTGCCGGGGAGCTGTTTTTT
CASSLVIAGELFF
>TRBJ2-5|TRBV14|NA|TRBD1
TGTGCCAGCAGCTTAGACAGGGTGGGGAAGACCCAGTACTTC
CASSLDRVGKTQYF
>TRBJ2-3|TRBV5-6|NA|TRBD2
TGTGCCAGCAGCTCGGGACTAGCCTTCTCAGATACGCAGTATTTT
CASSSGLAFSDTQYF
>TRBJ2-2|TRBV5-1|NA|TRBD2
TGCGCCAGCAGCTTGGGACTAGCGGACACCGGGGAGCTGTTTTTT
CASSLGLADTGELFF
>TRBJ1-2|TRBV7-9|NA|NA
TGTGCCAGCAGCTTATATCCCGACAGCAACTATGGCTACACCTTC
CASSLYPDSNYGYTF
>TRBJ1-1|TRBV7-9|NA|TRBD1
TGTGCCAGCAGCAAGCATAGGGACAGGGGGCCGAGGGACACTGAAGCTTTCTTT
CASSKHRDRGPRDTEAFF
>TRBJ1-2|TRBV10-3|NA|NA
TGTGCCATCAGTGCGGCAGGGTCCGACTATGGCTACACCTTC
CAISAAGSDYGYTF